The rows below give T cell receptor beta chains drawn from one sample of a study of T-cell memory formation after mild COVID-19. Each CDR3 protein is one row after TCRdb ran MiXCR on the 5' RACE reads. The sample consists of 410,000 or so distinct CDR3 sequences, 20% to 30% of them appearing once. The sequencing input was PBMCs or a T cell subset sorted from them (not recorded which). These receptors all stem from an adult woman who had mild COVID-19 (a few samples of this study predate the infection). Cell type and time point are not known. CDR3s include the opening cysteine and the closing phenylalanine or tryptophan. The D gene is left open where the match is weak. Clone size, where shown, is once, few, many, or a class for clones that have expanded.

d_call	j_call	v_call	clone_size	cdr3_aa	cdr3_nt
TRBD1	TRBJ2-7	TRBV5-1	few	CASSTVGTGIYEQYF	TGCGCCAGCAGCACGGTGGGGACAGGGATCTACGAGCAGTACTTC
NA	TRBJ1-1	TRBV5-1	few	CASSPGQPWGAFF	TGCGCCAGCAGCCCTGGACAGCCGTGGGGAGCTTTCTTT
TRBD2	TRBJ2-3	TRBV7-9	few	CASSYVSVAGGPIDTQYF	TGTGCCAGCAGCTACGTGTCGGTAGCGGGGGGGCCAATAGATACGCAGTATTTT
TRBD2	TRBJ2-5	TRBV7-9	NA	CASSLAGAGAQETQYF	TGTGCCAGCAGCTTGGCAGGAGCGGGGGCACAAGAGACCCAGTACTTC
NA	TRBJ2-7	TRBV5-1	NA	CASSLAGYFEQYF	TGCGCCAGCAGCTTGGCCGGGTATTTCGAGCAGTACTTC
TRBD1	TRBJ1-2	TRBV20-1	NA	CSARTTGGGGYTF	TGCAGTGCTAGGACGACAGGGGGAGGTGGCTACACCTTC
NA	TRBJ1-1	TRBV9	few	CASSAPQDGGTEAFF	TGTGCCAGCAGCGCCCCACAGGACGGGGGGACTGAAGCTTTCTTT
NA	TRBJ2-1	TRBV4-2	few	CASSVGGGLNNEQFF	TGTGCCAGCAGCGTAGGAGGGGGACTCAACAATGAGCAGTTCTTC
NA	TRBJ1-4	TRBV4-1	few	CASSAGSANEKLFF	TGCGCCAGCAGCGCAGGGTCGGCTAATGAAAAACTGTTTTTT
TRBD1	TRBJ1-2	TRBV10-3	NA	CAISGGQGVDGYTF	TGTGCCATCAGTGGGGGACAGGGCGTCGATGGCTACACCTTC
NA	TRBJ1-2	TRBV7-2	many	CASSLNRGGHGYTF	TGTGCCAGCAGCTTAAACCGTGGCGGACATGGCTACACCTTC
TRBD2	TRBJ2-1	TRBV7-9	NA	CASSLANRGRVEQFF	TGTGCCAGCAGCTTAGCCAACCGGGGGAGGGTTGAGCAGTTCTTC
NA	TRBJ2-5	TRBV24-1	NA	CATATRGLETQYF	TGTGCCACCGCGACGCGGGGCCTAGAGACCCAGTACTTC
NA	TRBJ2-5	TRBV6-1	few	CASSELWFSQYF	TGTGCCAGCAGTGAATTGTGGTTCTCGCAGTACTTC
NA	TRBJ2-5	TRBV7-6	NA	CASSALGPGTQYF	TGTGCCAGCAGCGCGCTGGGTCCGGGGACCCAGTACTTC
NA	TRBJ1-4	TRBV12-3/TRBV12-4	NA	CASSRDGSNEKLFF	TGTGCCAGCAGTAGGGACGGAAGTAATGAAAAACTGTTTTTT
TRBD1	TRBJ2-7	TRBV9	NA	CASSPGGNPIYEQYF	TGTGCCAGCAGCCCAGGGGGAAATCCGATCTACGAGCAGTACTTC
NA	TRBJ2-1	TRBV20-1	NA	CSARLAYNEQFF	TGCAGTGCTAGACTAGCCTACAATGAGCAGTTCTTC
NA	TRBJ2-1	TRBV5-1	few	CASSSAISGNEQFF	TGCGCCAGCAGCTCGGCGATTAGCGGCAATGAGCAGTTCTTC
TRBD2	TRBJ2-1	TRBV30	NA	CAWSASGTPHEQFF	TGTGCCTGGAGTGCCAGCGGGACGCCCCATGAGCAGTTCTTC
NA	TRBJ2-7	TRBV6-4	NA	CASRGARYEQYF	TGTGCCAGCCGCGGGGCGAGATACGAGCAGTACTTC
TRBD1	TRBJ1-2	TRBV5-1	few	CASRRDPRGLTGYTF	TGCGCCAGCAGGCGGGACCCCAGGGGGCTAACTGGCTACACCTTC
NA	TRBJ2-3	TRBV10-3	NA	CAISANPGADTQYF	TGTGCCATCAGTGCCAACCCGGGGGCAGATACGCAGTATTTT
NA	TRBJ2-1	TRBV7-9	few	CASSLGHHEQFF	TGTGCCAGCAGCTTAGGTCACCATGAGCAGTTCTTC
TRBD2	TRBJ2-3	TRBV20-1	NA	CSVLGGLAGVSDTQYF	TGCAGTGTCCTTGGCGGGCTAGCGGGAGTATCGGATACGCAGTATTTT
NA	TRBJ2-3	TRBV2	few	CASTREGTSTDTQYF	TGTGCCAGCACCCGAGAGGGAACTAGCACAGATACGCAGTATTTT
NA	TRBJ2-2	TRBV19	NA	CASSILDTGPGELFF	TGTGCCAGTAGTATTCTGGATACCGGTCCCGGGGAGCTGTTTTTT
TRBD1	TRBJ1-2	TRBV12-3/TRBV12-4	NA	CACSVRDRGSWGYTF	TGTGCCTGCAGTGTTAGGGACAGGGGGAGCTGGGGCTACACCTTC
TRBD1	TRBJ1-3	TRBV2	few	CAASKGQELLRSGNTIYF	TGTGCAGCGAGCAAAGGACAGGAGCTTCTCCGCTCTGGAAACACCATATATTTT
TRBD1	TRBJ2-6	TRBV11-2	NA	CASSAHLLRDRGRSGANVLTF	TGTGCCAGCAGCGCACACCTTCTCCGGGACAGGGGGCGCTCTGGGGCCAACGTCCTGACTTTC
NA	TRBJ2-1	TRBV30	few	CAWSVLYGGRDEQFF	TGTGCCTGGAGTGTATTGTACGGGGGACGGGATGAGCAGTTCTTC
NA	TRBJ2-6	TRBV2	NA	CASSAVSARTSGANVLTF	TGTGCCAGCAGCGCGGTTTCGGCCCGAACCTCTGGGGCCAACGTCCTGACTTTC
NA	TRBJ2-3	TRBV20-1	few	CSARDDQTSSTDTQYF	TGCAGTGCTAGAGATGATCAAACTAGCAGCACAGATACGCAGTATTTT
NA	TRBJ1-6	TRBV20-1	many	CSAATLAGESSPLHF	TGCAGTGCCGCTACTTTGGCAGGGGAGAGTTCACCCCTCCACTTT
TRBD1	TRBJ1-5	TRBV5-1	few	CASRTDRRGICNQPQHF	TGCGCCAGCAGGACGGACAGGAGGGGAATATGCAATCAGCCCCAGCATTTT
NA	TRBJ2-2	TRBV7-9	many	CASSRTGELFF	TGTGCCAGCAGCCGAACCGGGGAGCTGTTTTTT
NA	TRBJ2-1	TRBV20-1	NA	CSARDPIFSEREQFF	TGCAGTGCTAGAGATCCGATTTTCTCAGAGCGTGAGCAGTTCTTC
NA	TRBJ1-2	TRBV12-3/TRBV12-4	NA	CASSPSLYGYTF	TGTGCCAGCAGTCCCAGCCTCTATGGCTACACCTTC
NA	TRBJ2-1	TRBV20-1	NA	CSASGVASYNEQFF	TGCAGTGCTTCAGGGGTCGCGTCCTACAATGAGCAGTTCTTC
TRBD2	TRBJ2-1	TRBV29-1	NA	CSVPTSGVSYNEQFF	TGCAGCGTACCAACTAGCGGTGTTTCCTACAATGAGCAGTTCTTC
TRBD2	TRBJ2-1	TRBV20-1	NA	CSARDALAANEQFF	TGCAGTGCTAGAGATGCACTAGCGGCCAATGAGCAGTTCTTC
NA	TRBJ2-1	TRBV5-1	few	CASSLAADTNEQFF	TGCGCCAGCAGCTTGGCGGCTGACACCAATGAGCAGTTCTTC
NA	TRBJ1-4	TRBV7-6	NA	CASSLAGAQVNEKLFF	TGTGCCAGCAGCTTAGCAGGGGCCCAGGTTAATGAAAAACTGTTTTTT
TRBD2	TRBJ2-5	TRBV13	few	CASSSGGAVQETQYF	TGTGCCAGCTCATCGGGGGGAGCGGTCCAAGAGACCCAGTACTTC
NA	TRBJ1-6	TRBV12-3/TRBV12-4	NA	CASRGDGSPLHF	TGTGCCAGCAGAGGGGACGGTTCACCCCTCCACTTT
NA	TRBJ1-6	TRBV5-1	few	CASSLVTGTQNSPLHF	TGCGCCAGCAGCTTGGTTACGGGAACGCAAAATTCACCCCTCCACTTT
TRBD1	TRBJ1-1	TRBV29-1	few	CSASTGRSAEAFF	TGCAGCGCCTCGACAGGGCGAAGCGCTGAAGCTTTCTTT
NA	TRBJ2-2	TRBV30	NA	CACDWVIPGELFF	TGTGCCTGCGATTGGGTGATTCCCGGGGAGCTGTTTTTT
NA	TRBJ1-5	TRBV9	few	CASSVGSGNQPQHF	TGTGCCAGCAGCGTAGGGTCCGGCAATCAGCCCCAGCATTTT
TRBD1	TRBJ2-7	TRBV28	few	CASSLPFEGQGLRYF	TGTGCCAGCAGTTTACCCTTCGAAGGACAGGGGTTGCGGTACTTC
TRBD1	TRBJ2-1	TRBV5-1	few	CASSPGQAQSEQFF	TGCGCCAGCAGCCCGGGACAGGCACAGTCTGAGCAGTTCTTC
NA	TRBJ1-1	TRBV5-6	NA	CASSLALGGEASF	TGTGCCAGCAGCTTGGCGTTGGGGGGTGAAGCTTCCTTT
NA	TRBJ1-1	TRBV7-2	few	CASTLLRDTEAFF	TGTGCCAGCACCTTACTCAGGGACACTGAAGCTTTCTTT
TRBD1	TRBJ2-7	TRBV5-1	many	CASRQGSSYEQYF	TGCGCCAGCAGACAGGGGAGCTCCTACGAGCAGTACTTC
TRBD2	TRBJ2-1	TRBV5-1	few	CASSLQRDQQFF	TGCGCCAGCAGCCTACAGCGGGACCAGCAGTTCTTC
NA	TRBJ2-7	TRBV30	many	CAWSAHGTHYEQYF	TGTGCCTGGAGCGCTCACGGGACACACTACGAGCAGTACTTC
TRBD2	TRBJ2-3	TRBV7-7	NA	CASSFLAGGPGHTDTQYF	TGTGCTAGCAGCTTCCTAGCGGGAGGGCCGGGCCACACAGATACGCAGTATTTT
NA	TRBJ1-2	TRBV6-2/TRBV6-3	NA	CASSYGAGVLDGYTF	TGTGCCAGCAGTTACGGGGCAGGGGTCTTGGATGGCTACACCTTC
NA	TRBJ1-1	TRBV6-5	NA	CASSYLAGNTEAFF	TGTGCCAGCAGTTACTTGGCAGGGAACACTGAAGCTTTCTTT